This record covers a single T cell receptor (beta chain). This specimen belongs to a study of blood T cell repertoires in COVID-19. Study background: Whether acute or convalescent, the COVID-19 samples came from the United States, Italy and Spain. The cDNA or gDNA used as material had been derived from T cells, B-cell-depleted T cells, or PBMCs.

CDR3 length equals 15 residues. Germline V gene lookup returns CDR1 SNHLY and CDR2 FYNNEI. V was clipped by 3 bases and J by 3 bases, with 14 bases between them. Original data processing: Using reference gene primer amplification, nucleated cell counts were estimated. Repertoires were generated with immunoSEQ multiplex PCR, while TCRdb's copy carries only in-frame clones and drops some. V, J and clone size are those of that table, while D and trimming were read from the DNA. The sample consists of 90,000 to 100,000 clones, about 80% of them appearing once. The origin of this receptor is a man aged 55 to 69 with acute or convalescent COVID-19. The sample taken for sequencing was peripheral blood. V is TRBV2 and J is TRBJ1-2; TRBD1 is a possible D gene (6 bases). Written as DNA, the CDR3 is TGTGCCAGCAGTGACCCTAGACAGGTAGACTATGGCTACACCTTC. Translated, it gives CASSDPRQVDYGYTF. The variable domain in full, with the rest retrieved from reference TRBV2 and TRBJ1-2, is EPEVTQTPSHQVTQMGQEVILRCVPISNHLYFYWYRQILGQKVEFLVSFYNNEISEKSEIFDDQFSVERPDGSNFTLKIRSTKLEDSAMYFCASSDPRQVDYGYTFGSGTRLTVV.